The T cell receptor beta chain under discussion was sequenced for a study of cytomegalovirus exposure and HLA in healthy donors listed by TCRdb under 2017. Some background on the complete study: The roughly 670 repertoires of the first cohort and the roughly 120 validation repertoires were produced on the same platform, according to a later analysis. The study was designed to test whether signatures of past pathogen exposure could be identified by cataloging public T cell receptors. The study combined high-throughput TCR immunosequencing, statistical association of individual TCRs with disease status, and machine learning to predict cytomegalovirus infection status. A separate validation cohort of more than 100 different subjects was used in addition to the roughly 700-subject first cohort. General study outcomes and caveats: The authors suggested that the approach could potentially be extended to other disease states and immunological phenotypes. Most TCR sequences were observed very rarely across donors, whereas some public TCRs were present in many individuals. A few of the identified cytomegalovirus-associated TCR beta chains were confirmed in vitro to be specific for cytomegalovirus antigens. Subsequent analysis determined that TCRs grouped into clusters in the first cohort also showed a tendency toward co-occurrence across the approximately 110 validation repertoires, and approximately 94% of cluster scores exceeded 0. Cytomegalovirus status was reported to be diagnosed by the classifier with high specificity and sensitivity in both the original and validation cohorts. The study gave a list of 150 to 200 TCR beta chains associated with cytomegalovirus. The validation cohort had no HLA typing available for a later analysis, so co-occurrence within that cohort was assessed over all 120 or so repertoires.

The donors were included in the validation cohort of over a hundred subjects, a group kept apart from the roughly 700-subject first cohort. The CDR3 runs 14 residues from the cysteine to the phenylalanine. The kept DNA is CDR3 alone, 42 bases in frame from the first base. After removal of 6 bases from V and 9 bases from J, the junction retains 12 bases not matched to a gene. From the germline V gene, CDR1 is MNHEY and CDR2 is SVGAGI. This clone came up once. There is no known antigen for this receptor. No per-base quality is available; no much larger clone lies one base away. The library was prepared using the immunoSEQ multiplex PCR assay. On the authors' methods: A statistical classification framework was built to diagnose cytomegalovirus status from the catalog of TCR beta chain sequences. TCRdb took over this immuneACCESS table, retaining in-frame rearrangements with V and J assigned. Such tables are incomplete; in checked studies, under half of the missing clones stem from an unresolved V gene, and the remainder is unexplained. The DNA was the basis for D and trimming; V, J and clone size are from that table. This sample has 120,000 or so clones in its table, and about 96% of those were observed once. The ten most abundant clones make up about 1.7% of the sample.

This TCR came from a man aged 18 to 30 in good health and CMV-seronegative. The V gene is TRBV6-5 and the J gene is TRBJ2-5, and TRBD1 aligns with 8 junction nucleotides. Specimen: PBMCs. The CDR3 region: CASRPGTGPWAQYF. At the DNA level, the sequence is TGTGCCAGCAGACCTGGGACAGGACCATGGGCCCAGTACTTC.